The clone carrying this TCR beta chain occurred many times. These data originate in a study of prognosis after radiotherapy for stage I lung cancer. From genomic DNA, TCR beta CDR3 was amplified by two-round multiplex PCR. First-round PCR used primers specific to each TRBV and TRBJ gene. Via MiXCR, TCRdb re-called the multiplex PCR reads, giving one row per CDR3 protein. The sample has approximately 25,000 distinct CDR3 sequences; about 40% are singletons. The sequencing here drew on PBMCs, taken before or after stereotactic body radiation therapy (not recorded which). This TCR came from a donor of 50 years or more with non-small cell lung cancer.

CDR3 in DNA: TGTGCCAGCAGCCAACCCCCGAGGGAGCAGTACTTC. Translation gives CASSQPPREQYF. The chain uses TRBV3-1 and TRBJ2-7; D uncertain. The germline gives CDR1 LGHDT, CDR2 YNNKEL (reference sequence). V gave up 2 bases and J gave up 7 bases, with 9 bases separating them. The CDR3 sequence is 12 residues long.